This entry describes one TCR beta chain. The data derive from a study of shared clonotypes between healthy human individuals. Sequenced by immunoSEQ multiplex PCR; TCRdb stores in-frame clones only, minus some. The sample has about 2,100,000 clones, more than 85% seen once. In the naive CD8 group, cells lacked CD45RO and were positively selected for CCR7, so terminally differentiated effector memory CD45RA+ cells were left out. Sequencing used naive CD8+ T cells from PBMCs. This TCR came from a man between 18 and 29 years old in good health. Some clones in this sample may be carry-over from other donors' samples.

The CDR3 sequence is CASIGDAAYEQYF. In DNA form, the CDR3 reads TGCGCCAGCATCGGAGACGCGGCCTACGAGCAGTACTTC. The chain carries TRBV5-1 and TRBJ2-7, with unresolved D. The CDR3 length is 13 residues. Germline V gene sequence: CDR1 SGHRS, CDR2 YFSETQ. V was cut by 6 bases and J by 2 bases, with 12 bases left in between. The full variable domain, with the rest looked up from reference TRBV5-1 and TRBJ2-7, is KAGVTQTPRYLIKTRGQQVTLSCSPISGHRSVSWYQQTPGQGLQFLFEYFSETQRNKGNFPGRFSGRQFSNSRSEMNVSTLELGDSALYLCASIGDAAYEQYFGPGTRLTVT.